Listed below are T cell receptor beta chains from one sample, sequenced in a study of cytomegalovirus exposure and HLA in healthy donors. Sequenced by immunoSEQ multiplex PCR; TCRdb stores in-frame clones only, minus some. The sample contains about 43,000 clones, roughly 60% of which appear only once. Sequenced: PBMCs. The origin of the receptors is a human donor in good health. Each CDR3 is given with its conserved first and last residue. D genes are given only for firm matches. A clone size is listed for some rows: how often the clone was seen (once, few, many), or a class if it is expanded.

V gene	J gene	clone size	D gene	CDR3 DNA	CDR3 protein
TRBV19	TRBJ2-1	NA	NA	TGTGCCAGTAGAACAGGGCCAAACAATGAGCAGTTCTTC	CASRTGPNNEQFF
TRBV6-6	TRBJ1-2	NA	TRBD1	TGTGCCAGCAGTTACCTCAGGGGGCTCTATGGCTACACCTTC	CASSYLRGLYGYTF
TRBV5-1	TRBJ1-1	once	NA	TGCGCCAGCAGCAATCCTACGGGGGGTGACACTGAAGCTTTCTTT	CASSNPTGGDTEAFF
TRBV4-3	TRBJ1-6	NA	TRBD1	TGCGCCAGCAGCCAAGGGAGACAGGGCGATTCACCCCTCCACTTT	CASSQGRQGDSPLHF
TRBV29-1	TRBJ1-2	NA	TRBD1	TGCAGCGTTGATCTGCGACAGGGCCACCGTGGCTACACCTTC	CSVDLRQGHRGYTF
TRBV11-2	TRBJ2-3	NA	NA	TGTGCCAGCGCACAGGGCCTAGACGCAGATACGCAGTATTTT	CASAQGLDADTQYF
TRBV7-2	TRBJ2-1	once	TRBD2	TGTGCCAGCAGCTTGGGTAGCGGGGGGGAGCAGTTCTTC	CASSLGSGGEQFF
TRBV30	TRBJ1-5	NA	NA	TGTGCCTGGGAACAGAGTAATAGCAATCAGCCCCAGCATTTT	CAWEQSNSNQPQHF
TRBV4-3	TRBJ1-2	NA	NA	TGCGCCAGCAGCCAGATTGGGGGGGGCGTAAACTATGGCTACACCTTC	CASSQIGGGVNYGYTF
TRBV7-9	TRBJ2-7	NA	TRBD1	TGTGCCAGCAGCCCCCCAGACAGGGGTAGATACGAGCAGTACTTC	CASSPPDRGRYEQYF
TRBV5-6	TRBJ1-2	NA	NA	TGTGCCAGCAGCTTTCGAAGGAGGGGTTATGGCTACACCTTC	CASSFRRRGYGYTF
TRBV5-1	TRBJ2-7	few	TRBD2	TGCGCCAGCAGCCGCTCTAGCGGGGATTCTACGACGCAGTACTTC	CASSRSSGDSTTQYF
TRBV5-1	TRBJ2-5	NA	TRBD1	TGCGCCAGCAGCTTGGAGACAGGGGAAGAGACCCAGTACTTC	CASSLETGEETQYF
TRBV28	TRBJ1-4	NA	TRBD1	TGTGCCATTTCTAAGGGGGCGGTTTTGGGTGAAAAACTGTTTTTT	CAISKGAVLGEKLFF
TRBV19	TRBJ2-5	few	NA	TGTGCCAGTTCTAGAGGGGGGGCCCTAGAGACCCAGTACTTC	CASSRGGALETQYF
TRBV10-1	TRBJ2-7	once	TRBD1	TGCGCCAGCAGTGAAGGGGGCGCCTCCTACGAGCAGTACTTC	CASSEGGASYEQYF
TRBV6-5	TRBJ1-2	NA	TRBD1	TGTGCCAGCAGCACGGGCAGGGGGCACTATGGCTACACCTTC	CASSTGRGHYGYTF
TRBV4-2	TRBJ1-2	NA	NA	TGTGCCAGCAGCCAAGACGCCAGGCGCGCTAACTATGGCTACACCTTC	CASSQDARRANYGYTF
TRBV5-1	TRBJ2-5	NA	TRBD1	TGCGCCAGCAGCCCCAACGGACAGGGGGAGACCCAGTACTTC	CASSPNGQGETQYF
TRBV6-9	TRBJ1-5	NA	NA	TGTGCCAGCAGTTTGAGACCCGAGACTCATAGCAATCAGCCCCAGCATTTT	CASSLRPETHSNQPQHF
TRBV5-4	TRBJ1-2	few	NA	TGTGCCAGCAGCGATCGGCGGAGGGCTAACTATGGCTACACCTTC	CASSDRRRANYGYTF
TRBV6-1	TRBJ1-2	few	NA	TGTGCCAGCAGTGATTGGACACATTATGGCTACACCTTC	CASSDWTHYGYTF
TRBV11-2	TRBJ2-6	few	NA	TGTGCCAGCACCCAGGACAGAACCTCTGGGGCCAACGTCCTGACTTTC	CASTQDRTSGANVLTF
TRBV6-5	TRBJ2-3	NA	NA	TGTGCCAGCAGTTACCTGGCTAGCACAGATACGCAGTATTTT	CASSYLASTDTQYF
TRBV5-1	TRBJ1-2	NA	TRBD1	TGCGCCAGCAGCTTGGCGACAGGGCCTTACTATGGCTACACCTTC	CASSLATGPYYGYTF
TRBV7-9	TRBJ2-7	few	NA	TGTGCCAGCAGCTTCACTACGACCTCCTACGAGCAGTACTTC	CASSFTTTSYEQYF
TRBV11-2	TRBJ2-2	NA	TRBD1	TGTGCCAGCAGCCCGGACAGGGTACCCGGGGAGCTGTTTTTT	CASSPDRVPGELFF
TRBV5-4	TRBJ1-2	NA	NA	TGTGCCAGCAGCTTGGGGCCGGAGGGCGGGATTTATGGCTACACCTTC	CASSLGPEGGIYGYTF
TRBV2	TRBJ1-2	NA	NA	TGTGCCAGCAGTGAAGAGGGACTTGTCGCGGGCTACACCTTC	CASSEEGLVAGYTF